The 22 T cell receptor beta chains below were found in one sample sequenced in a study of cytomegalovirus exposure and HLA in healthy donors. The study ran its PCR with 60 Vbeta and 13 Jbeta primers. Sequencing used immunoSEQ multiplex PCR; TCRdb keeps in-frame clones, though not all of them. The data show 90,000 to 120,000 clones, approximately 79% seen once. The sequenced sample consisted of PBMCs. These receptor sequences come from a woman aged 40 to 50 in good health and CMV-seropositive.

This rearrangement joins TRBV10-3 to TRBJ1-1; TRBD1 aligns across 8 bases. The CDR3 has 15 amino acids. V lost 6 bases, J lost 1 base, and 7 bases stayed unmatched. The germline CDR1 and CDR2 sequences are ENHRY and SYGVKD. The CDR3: CAIRAGGERNTEAFF. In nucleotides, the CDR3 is TGTGCCATCAGGGCAGGGGGCGAGAGGAACACTGAAGCTTTCTTT.

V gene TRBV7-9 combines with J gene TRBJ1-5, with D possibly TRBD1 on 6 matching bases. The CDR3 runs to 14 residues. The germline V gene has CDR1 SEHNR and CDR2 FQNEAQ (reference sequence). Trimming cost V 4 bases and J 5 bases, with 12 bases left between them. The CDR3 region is CASSSQGWYQPQHF. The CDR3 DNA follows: TGTGCCAGCAGCTCACAGGGATGGTATCAGCCCCAGCATTTT.

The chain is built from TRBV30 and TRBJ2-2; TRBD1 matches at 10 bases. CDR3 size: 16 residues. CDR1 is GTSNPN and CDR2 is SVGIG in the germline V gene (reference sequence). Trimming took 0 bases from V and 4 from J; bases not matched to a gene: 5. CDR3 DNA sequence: TGTGCCTGGAGTGTATTTGGACAGGGGGGCACCGGGGAGCTGTTTTTT. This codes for CAWSVFGQGGTGELFF. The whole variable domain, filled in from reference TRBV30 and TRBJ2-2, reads SQTIHQWPATLVQPVGSPLSLECTVEGTSNPNLYWYRQAAGRGLQLLFYSVGIGQISSEVPQNLSASRPQDRQFILSSKKLLLSDSGFYLCAWSVFGQGGTGELFFGEGSRLTVL.

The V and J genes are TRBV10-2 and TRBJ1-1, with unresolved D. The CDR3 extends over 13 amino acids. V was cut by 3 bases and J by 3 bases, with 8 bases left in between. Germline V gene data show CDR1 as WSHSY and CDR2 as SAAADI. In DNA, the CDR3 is TGCGCCAGCAGTGAATCCCGGGACACTGAAGCTTTCTTT. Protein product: CASSESRDTEAFF.

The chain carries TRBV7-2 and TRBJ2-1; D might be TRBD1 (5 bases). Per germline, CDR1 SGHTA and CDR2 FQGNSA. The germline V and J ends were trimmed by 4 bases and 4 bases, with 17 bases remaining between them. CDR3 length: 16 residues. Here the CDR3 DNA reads TGTGCCAGCAGCTCCGCACAGGCGATAACTTACAATGAGCAGTTCTTC. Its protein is CASSSAQAITYNEQFF.

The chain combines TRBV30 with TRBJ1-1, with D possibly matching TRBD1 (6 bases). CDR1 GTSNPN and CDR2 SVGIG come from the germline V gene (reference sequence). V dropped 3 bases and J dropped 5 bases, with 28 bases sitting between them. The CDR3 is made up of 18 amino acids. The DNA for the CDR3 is TGTGCCTGGAGCTTTGGCAGGGGATCCATTCGGTTTATAACTGAAGCTTTCTTT. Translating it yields CAWSFGRGSIRFITEAFF.

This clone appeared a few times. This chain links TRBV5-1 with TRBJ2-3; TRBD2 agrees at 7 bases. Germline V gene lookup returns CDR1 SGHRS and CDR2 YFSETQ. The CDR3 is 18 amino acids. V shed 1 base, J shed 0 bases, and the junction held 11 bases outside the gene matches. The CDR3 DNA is TGCGCCAGCAGCTTGTCCGGCGGGGGTTTCACTAGCACAGATACGCAGTATTTT. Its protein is CASSLSGGGFTSTDTQYF.

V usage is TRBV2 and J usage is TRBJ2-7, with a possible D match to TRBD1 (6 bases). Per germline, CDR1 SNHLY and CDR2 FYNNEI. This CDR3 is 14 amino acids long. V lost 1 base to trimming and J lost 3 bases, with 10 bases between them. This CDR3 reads CASSEGRGSYEQYF. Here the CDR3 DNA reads TGTGCCAGCAGTGAAGGCAGGGGCAGCTACGAGCAGTACTTC.

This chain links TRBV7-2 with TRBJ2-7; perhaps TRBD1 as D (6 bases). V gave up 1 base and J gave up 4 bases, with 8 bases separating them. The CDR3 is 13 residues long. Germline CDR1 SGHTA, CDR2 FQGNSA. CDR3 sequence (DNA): TGTGCCAGCAGCTTAGGGACAGAGTACGAGCAGTACTTC. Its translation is CASSLGTEYEQYF. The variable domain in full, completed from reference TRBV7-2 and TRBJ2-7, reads GAGVSQSPSNKVTEKGKDVELRCDPISGHTALYWYRQSLGQGLEFLIYFQGNSAPDKSGLPSDRFSAERTGGSVSTLTIQRTQQEDSAVYLCASSLGTEYEQYFGPGTRLTVT.

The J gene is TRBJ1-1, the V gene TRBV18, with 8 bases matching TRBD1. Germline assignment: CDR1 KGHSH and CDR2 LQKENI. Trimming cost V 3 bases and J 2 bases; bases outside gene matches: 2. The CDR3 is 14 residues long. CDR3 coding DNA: TGTGCCAGCTCACCGGACAGGGCAAACACTGAAGCTTTCTTT. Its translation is CASSPDRANTEAFF.

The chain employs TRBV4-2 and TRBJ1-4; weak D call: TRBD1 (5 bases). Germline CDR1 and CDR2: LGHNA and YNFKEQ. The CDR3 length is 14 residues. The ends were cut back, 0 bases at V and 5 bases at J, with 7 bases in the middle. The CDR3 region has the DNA TGTGCCAGCAGCCAAGATTCAGGGAATGAAAAACTGTTTTTT. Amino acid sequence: CASSQDSGNEKLFF.

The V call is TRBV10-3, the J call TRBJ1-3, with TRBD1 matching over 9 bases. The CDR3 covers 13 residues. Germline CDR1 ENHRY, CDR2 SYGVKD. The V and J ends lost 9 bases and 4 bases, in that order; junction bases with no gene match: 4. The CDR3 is CAIQGAKGNTIYF. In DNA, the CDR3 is TGTGCCATACAGGGGGCCAAGGGAAACACCATATATTTT.

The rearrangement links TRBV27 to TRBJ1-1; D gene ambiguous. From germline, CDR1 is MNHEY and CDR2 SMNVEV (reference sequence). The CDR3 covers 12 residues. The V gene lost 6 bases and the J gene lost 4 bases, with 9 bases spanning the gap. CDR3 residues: CASSGGFTEAFF. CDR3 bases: TGTGCCAGCAGCGGAGGGTTCACTGAAGCTTTCTTT.

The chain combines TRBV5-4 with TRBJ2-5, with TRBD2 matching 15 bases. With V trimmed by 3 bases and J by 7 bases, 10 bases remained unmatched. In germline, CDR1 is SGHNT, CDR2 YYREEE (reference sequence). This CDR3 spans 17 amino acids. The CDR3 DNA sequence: TGTGCCAGCAGCTCCGGGACTAGCGGGGGGCCTGCCGGGACCCAGTACTTC. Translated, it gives CASSSGTSGGPAGTQYF.

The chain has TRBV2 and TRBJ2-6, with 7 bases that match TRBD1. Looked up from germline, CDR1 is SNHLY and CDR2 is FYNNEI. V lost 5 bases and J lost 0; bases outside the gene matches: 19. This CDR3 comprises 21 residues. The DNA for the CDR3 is TGTGCCAGCAGTCTAACCCTCTCGACAGGGACGATAAGCTCTGGGGCCAACGTCCTGACTTTC. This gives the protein CASSLTLSTGTISSGANVLTF. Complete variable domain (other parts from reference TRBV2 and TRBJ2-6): EPEVTQTPSHQVTQMGQEVILRCVPISNHLYFYWYRQILGQKVEFLVSFYNNEISEKSEIFDDQFSVERPDGSNFTLKIRSTKLEDSAMYFCASSLTLSTGTISSGANVLTFGAGSRLTVL.

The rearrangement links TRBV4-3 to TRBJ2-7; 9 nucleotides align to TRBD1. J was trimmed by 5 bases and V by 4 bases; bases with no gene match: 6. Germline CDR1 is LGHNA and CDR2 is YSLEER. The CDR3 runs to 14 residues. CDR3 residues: CASSPGTGIHEQYF. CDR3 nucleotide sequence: TGCGCCAGCAGCCCCGGGACAGGGATCCACGAGCAGTACTTC.

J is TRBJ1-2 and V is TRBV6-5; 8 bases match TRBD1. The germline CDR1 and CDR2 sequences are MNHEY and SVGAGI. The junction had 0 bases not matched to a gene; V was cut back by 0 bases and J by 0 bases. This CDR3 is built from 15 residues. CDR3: CASSYSGQANYGYTF. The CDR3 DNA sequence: TGTGCCAGCAGTTACTCGGGACAGGCTAACTATGGCTACACCTTC.

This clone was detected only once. The CDR3 bases are TGCGCCAGCAGCTTGTATGATGCGGAGACCCAGTACTTC. It encodes CASSLYDAETQYF. The chain employs TRBV5-1 and TRBJ2-5; D is uncertain. Germline V gives CDR1 SGHRS, CDR2 YFSETQ. The CDR3 runs to 13 residues. Trimming removed 1 base at V and 5 bases at J, with 9 bases between.

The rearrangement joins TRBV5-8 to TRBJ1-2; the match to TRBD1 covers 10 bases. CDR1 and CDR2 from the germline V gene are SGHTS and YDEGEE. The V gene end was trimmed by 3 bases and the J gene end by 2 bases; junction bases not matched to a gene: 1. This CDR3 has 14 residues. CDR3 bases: TGTGCCAGCAGCTCGGGACAGGGGAACTATGGCTACACCTTC. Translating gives CASSSGQGNYGYTF.

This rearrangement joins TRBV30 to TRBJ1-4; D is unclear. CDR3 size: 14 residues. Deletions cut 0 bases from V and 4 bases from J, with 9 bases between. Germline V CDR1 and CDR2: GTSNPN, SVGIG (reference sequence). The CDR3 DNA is TGTGCCTGGAGTGTGGGCCAGATTAATGAAAAACTGTTTTTT. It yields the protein CAWSVGQINEKLFF.

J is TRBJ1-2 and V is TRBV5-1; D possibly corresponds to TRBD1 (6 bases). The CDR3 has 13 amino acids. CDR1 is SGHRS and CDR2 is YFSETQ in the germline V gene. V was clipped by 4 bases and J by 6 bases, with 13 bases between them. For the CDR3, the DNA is TGCGCCAGCAGCACATCAGGGGCTGATGGCTACACCTTC. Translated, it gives CASSTSGADGYTF.

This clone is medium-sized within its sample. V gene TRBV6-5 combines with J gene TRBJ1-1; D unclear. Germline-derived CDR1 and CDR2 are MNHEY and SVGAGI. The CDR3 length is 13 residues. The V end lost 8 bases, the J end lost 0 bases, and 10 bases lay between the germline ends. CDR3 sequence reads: CASATQVNTEAFF. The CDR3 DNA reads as TGTGCCAGCGCCACGCAGGTGAACACTGAAGCTTTCTTT.